These T cell receptor beta chains were read from a single sample in a study of T-cell reconstitution after alpha-beta-depleted transplantation in children. TCRdb passed the PCR reads through MiXCR, listing each CDR3 protein once. This sample carries some 490,000 distinct CDR3 sequences, around 12% of them seen once, and the ten largest clones take around 5.8%. Here the sequenced sample was PBMCs from the stem cell graft donor, taken from the stem cell graft. The receptor source for this set is a human donor who donated a stem cell graft to a child with combined immunodeficiency. Each CDR3 is given with its conserved first and last residue. The D gene is left open where the match is weak. Clone size appears in some rows only: once, few, many, or a class for an expanded clone.

d_gene | j_gene | abundance | len | v_gene | CDR3nt | CDR3aa
TRBD1 | TRBJ2-1 | many | 14 | TRBV5-6 | TGTGCCAGCACCCTCGGGACAGGGGTTCGTGAGCAGTTCTTC | CASTLGTGVREQFF
. | TRBJ2-7 | . | 13 | TRBV2 | TGTGCCAGCAGGGCAGGCCGCTCCTACGAGCAGTACTTC | CASRAGRSYEQYF
. | TRBJ2-5 | . | 12 | TRBV18 | TGTGCCAGCTCACTGCCTTCAGAGACCCAGTACTTC | CASSLPSETQYF
TRBD1 | TRBJ1-1 | many | 12 | TRBV29-1 | TGCAGCGTTGCGGGACAGGGGCTTGAAGCTTTCTTT | CSVAGQGLEAFF
. | TRBJ1-2 | . | 15 | TRBV9 | TGTGCCAGCAGCACCCCGGGCTACCGGGGCGATGGCTACACCTTC | CASSTPGYRGDGYTF
. | TRBJ2-2 | few | 15 | TRBV4-3 | TGCGCCAGCAACTCCCGGGAGTCAAACACCGGGGAGCTGTTTTTT | CASNSRESNTGELFF
TRBD2 | TRBJ2-2 | . | 16 | TRBV7-3 | TGTGCCAGCAGCACCCGATTAGCGGGTGTCACCGGGGAGGTGTTTTTT | CASSTRLAGVTGEVFF
. | TRBJ2-2 | few | 14 | TRBV29-1 | TGCAGCGTTGATAAGGGGGGCAGAACCGGGGAGCTGTTTTTT | CSVDKGGRTGELFF
. | TRBJ2-7 | many | 13 | TRBV25-1 | TGTGCCAGCAGTGATCCTGGAGGGTACGAGCAGTACTTC | CASSDPGGYEQYF
TRBD2 | TRBJ2-1 | many | 16 | TRBV7-6 | TGTGCCAGCAGCCGGACGGGACTAGCGGGGGAAGATGAGCAGTTCTTC | CASSRTGLAGEDEQFF
. | TRBJ2-3 | . | 14 | TRBV5-1 | TGCGCCAGCAGCTTGGAGGAGTGGGCAGATACGCAGTATTTT | CASSLEEWADTQYF
. | TRBJ2-7 | . | 13 | TRBV28 | TGTGCCAGCAGTTTCCTGGATGGGGACGAGCAGTACTTC | CASSFLDGDEQYF
TRBD2 | TRBJ2-7 | . | 14 | TRBV5-6 | TGTGCCAGCAGCTTGGATACTAGCGGATACGAGCAGTACTTC | CASSLDTSGYEQYF
TRBD2 | TRBJ2-5 | many | 14 | TRBV12-3/TRBV12-4 | TGTGCCAGCAGTCTTAGCGGGAGGGGCGAGACCCAGTACTTC | CASSLSGRGETQYF
TRBD1 | TRBJ1-5 | many | 14 | TRBV12-3/TRBV12-4 | TGTGCCAGCAGTTCCCAGGGGGCCAATCAGCCCCAGCATTTT | CASSSQGANQPQHF
. | TRBJ2-3 | many | 15 | TRBV28 | TGTGCCAGCAGGGAACTAGGGGACCTCACAGATACGCAGTATTTT | CASRELGDLTDTQYF
TRBD2 | TRBJ2-7 | few | 15 | TRBV29-1 | TGCAGCGTTGAAGATCCCGCGGGAGGGCCCTACGAGCAGTACTTC | CSVEDPAGGPYEQYF
. | TRBJ2-1 | . | 15 | TRBV29-1 | TGCAGCGTTGGAAAAACAGGCGGTTCTTACAATGAGCAGTTCTTC | CSVGKTGGSYNEQFF
. | TRBJ2-6 | . | 16 | TRBV5-5 | TGTGCCAGCAGCTTGGATTCGGGGGTCGGGGCCAACGTCCTGACTTTC | CASSLDSGVGANVLTF
. | TRBJ2-1 | . | 16 | TRBV7-8 | TGTGCCAGCAGCCAAGGGACTCCGCCCCGGTACAATGAGCAGTTCTTC | CASSQGTPPRYNEQFF
. | TRBJ2-3 | few | 13 | TRBV10-3 | TGTGCCATCAGTGACCTTGGGGCAGATACGCAGTATTTT | CAISDLGADTQYF
. | TRBJ2-1 | many | 12 | TRBV14 | TGTGCCAGCAGCCGCAGAAGCAATGAGCAGTTCTTC | CASSRRSNEQFF
. | TRBJ1-5 | few | 13 | TRBV20-1 | TGCAGTGCACTAAAGATAGGGAATCAGCCCCAGCATTTT | CSALKIGNQPQHF
TRBD2 | TRBJ2-5 | many | 15 | TRBV12-3/TRBV12-4 | TGTGCCAGCAGGCCGACTAGCGGGAGCGTTCAGACCCAGTACTTC | CASRPTSGSVQTQYF
. | TRBJ2-3 | many | 15 | TRBV5-1 | TGCGCCAGCAGCTTGGGCAGGGCGCGTACAGATACGCAGTATTTT | CASSLGRARTDTQYF
TRBD2 | TRBJ2-1 | few | 20 | TRBV15 | TGTGCCACCAGCAACGAAGGGACTAGCGCGAGAATGAGCTCCTACAATGAGCAGTTCTTC | CATSNEGTSARMSSYNEQFF
TRBD1 | TRBJ2-1 | few | 12 | TRBV5-6 | TGTGCCAGCAGCTTGGGACAGGGACCCTGGTTCTTC | CASSLGQGPWFF
TRBD1 | TRBJ2-2 | . | 13 | TRBV27 | TGTGCCACCGGGGACAGGGGGCTCGGGGAGCTGTTTTTT | CATGDRGLGELFF
TRBD2 | TRBJ2-7 | . | 14 | TRBV7-9 | TGTGCCAGCAGCGGCGGGACTAGCGGCAACGAGCAGTACTTC | CASSGGTSGNEQYF
. | TRBJ2-7 | . | 17 | TRBV7-2 | TGTGCCAGCAGCCCCAGGGGCCCCGGGGTACGAAGAAACGAGCAGTACTTC | CASSPRGPGVRRNEQYF
. | TRBJ2-1 | . | 15 | TRBV7-6 | TGTGCCAGCAGCCCCGTCTCCGATTTCTACAATGAGCAGTTCTTC | CASSPVSDFYNEQFF
. | TRBJ2-7 | . | 14 | TRBV20-1 | TGCAGTGCACGCACGTCGACAGGATCATACGAGCAGTACTTC | CSARTSTGSYEQYF
. | TRBJ2-2 | many | 14 | TRBV27 | TGTGCCAGCAGTTTTAGGGGTTACCCCGGGGAGCTGTTTTTT | CASSFRGYPGELFF
TRBD1 | TRBJ2-1 | few | 15 | TRBV7-2 | TGTGCCAGCAGCCCCCGGACAGGGTATGGCAATGAGCAGTTCTTC | CASSPRTGYGNEQFF
TRBD2 | TRBJ2-1 | many | 14 | TRBV12-3/TRBV12-4 | TGTGCCAGCAGTTTGTCCGGGGGGGGCAATGAGCAGTTCTTC | CASSLSGGGNEQFF
TRBD1 | TRBJ1-4 | . | 16 | TRBV20-1 | TGCAGTGCTATTCTGACAGGGTTTATCACTAATGAAAAACTGTTTTTT | CSAILTGFITNEKLFF
. | TRBJ1-1 | . | 12 | TRBV6-1 | TGTGCCAGCAGCCATGCGGTTAGACAAGCTTTCTTT | CASSHAVRQAFF
. | TRBJ1-4 | many | 16 | TRBV12-3/TRBV12-4 | TGTGCCAGCAGTTTACTCGATGGGGCAACTAATGAAAAACTGTTTTTT | CASSLLDGATNEKLFF
. | TRBJ2-2 | . | 14 | TRBV11-1 | TGTGCCAGCAGCCCAAAAACGAACACCGGGGAGCTGTTTTTT | CASSPKTNTGELFF
. | TRBJ2-7 | . | 17 | TRBV24-1 | TGTGCCACCAGTGATTCCCGATCCCCACTGAGCTCCTACGAGCAGTACTTC | CATSDSRSPLSSYEQYF
. | TRBJ1-3 | few | 18 | TRBV7-6 | TGTGCCAGCAGCTTAGAGGGGCCCGGGGGCACTATTGGAAACACCATATATTTT | CASSLEGPGGTIGNTIYF
TRBD1 | TRBJ1-1 | . | 17 | TRBV2 | TGTGCCAGCAGAGGGGTCAGGGGGCGTGGGGTGAACACTGAAGCTTTCTTT | CASRGVRGRGVNTEAFF
TRBD1 | TRBJ1-1 | few | 15 | TRBV24-1 | TGTGCCACCAGTGACCCGGGACAGGGGAACACTGAAGCTTTCTTT | CATSDPGQGNTEAFF
. | TRBJ2-3 | few | 13 | TRBV24-1 | TGTGCCACCAGTGAAGTGGCGTCAGATACGCAGTATTTT | CATSEVASDTQYF
TRBD2 | TRBJ2-3 | many | 17 | TRBV27 | TGTGCCAGCAGCCCCTACGGACTAGCGGGGAACACAGATACGCAGTATTTT | CASSPYGLAGNTDTQYF
. | TRBJ1-1 | many | 13 | TRBV12-3/TRBV12-4 | TGTGCCAGCAGTCCCCGGATTGGGACTGAAGCTTTCTTT | CASSPRIGTEAFF
. | TRBJ2-7 | . | 15 | TRBV25-1 | TGTGCCAGCAGTGAATTCGGGGTGAATCCTCCTAAGCAGTACTTC | CASSEFGVNPPKQYF
. | TRBJ2-7 | few | 12 | TRBV29-1 | TGCAGCGTTGCCCAACGGGGGTACGAGCAGTACTTC | CSVAQRGYEQYF
TRBD2 | TRBJ2-7 | many | 13 | TRBV20-1 | TGCAGTGCTAGTATGGGGGGGAACGGCGAGCAGTACTTC | CSASMGGNGEQYF
TRBD2 | TRBJ2-2 | few | 20 | TRBV7-3 | TGTGCCAGCAGCTTGTTCGGCCCGGGACTAGCGGGAGGGAACACCGGGGAGCTGTTTTTT | CASSLFGPGLAGGNTGELFF
. | TRBJ2-3 | . | 15 | TRBV29-1 | TGCAGCGTTGGAGCCCACACGGGTTTAGCTGATACGCAGTATTTT | CSVGAHTGLADTQYF
. | TRBJ2-1 | . | 13 | TRBV7-9 | TGTGCCAGCAGCAATTCACAGGGTCATGAGCAGTTCTTC | CASSNSQGHEQFF
. | TRBJ1-4 | few | 12 | TRBV12-3/TRBV12-4 | TGTGCCAGCAGCACGGTCGTTGAAAAACTGTTTTTT | CASSTVVEKLFF
TRBD1 | TRBJ2-3 | . | 16 | TRBV28 | TGTGCCAGCAGTTTCGGTCCCAGGGGGCATGGAGATACGCAGTATTTT | CASSFGPRGHGDTQYF